This T cell receptor beta chain was identified during a study of PD-L1 blockade in urothelial cancer. This clone was seen a handful of times. Clones were sequenced by immunoSEQ multiplex PCR, and TCRdb holds only the in-frame ones, with some missing. The repertoire holds 50,000 to 65,000 clones, with 84% as singletons. CDR3 length: 15 amino acids. The germline gives CDR1 GTSNPN, CDR2 SVGIG (reference sequence). V was pared by 7 bases and J by 2 bases, with 20 bases between. This clonotype was obtained from a man aged 40-49 years with urothelial cancer. The chain couples TRBV30 to TRBJ1-1, with D maybe TRBD1 (5 bases). The sample here was PBMCs, taken around atezolizumab (anti-PD-L1) treatment. CDR3 sequence reads: CASSGRVRFNTEAFF. The DNA of the CDR3 is TGTGCCTCCTCGGGCAGGGTCAGATTCAACACTGAAGCTTTCTTT.